The entry that follows covers one T cell receptor beta chain sequence. Its antigen is not identified. Isolated RNA was reverse transcribed in full, so expressed TCRB transcripts were sequenced. Assay: immunoSEQ multiplex PCR; the TCRdb copy retains only in-frame clones and omits some. The sample lists hundreds of thousands of clones; approximately 15% were seen once. The sample is drawn from a study of beta chain features in type 1 diabetes. Overall study findings and caveats: Whether TCRB rearrangement is influenced by HLA type was left unresolved in this analysis.

This CDR3 region has 15 residues. V was clipped by 6 bases and J by 6 bases; unmatched bases: 10. From germline, CDR1 is SGHTA and CDR2 FQGTGA. This sequence was found in a man in his thirties or forties in good health. The specimen was naive CD4+ T cells from blood. The gene calls are TRBV7-3 and TRBJ2-1; TRBD2 agrees at 8 bases. The CDR3 here is CASSPSGGVFNEQFF. The DNA for the CDR3 is TGTGCCAGCAGTCCCAGCGGGGGCGTCTTCAATGAGCAGTTCTTC. The whole variable domain, remainder taken from reference TRBV7-3 and TRBJ2-1, is GAGVSQTPSNKVTEKGKYVELRCDPISGHTALYWYRQSLGQGPEFLIYFQGTGAADDSGLPNDRFFAVRPEGSVSTLKIQRTERGDSAVYLCASSPSGGVFNEQFFGPGTRLTVL.